This paragraph covers one TCR beta chain sequence. Assay used: immunoSEQ multiplex PCR; TCRdb lists only in-frame clones, some missing. The sample gives around 140,000 clones, over 85% of which show up once; under 7% is in the top ten. CDR1 and CDR2 (germline): MNHEY, SMNVEV (reference sequence). The V end was cut by 3 bases, the J end by 0 bases, with 12 bases between. The CDR3 has 17 residues. The data derive from a study of control samples from healthy donors and cancer patients. V usage is TRBV27 and J usage is TRBJ1-6; D gene ambiguous. The receptor's source is a man aged 18 to 29 in good health. The specimen sequenced was blood. In DNA form, the CDR3 reads TGTGCCAGCAGTTTGTACGTTCCGAGCTCCTATAATTCACCCCTCCACTTT. Its translation: CASSLYVPSSYNSPLHF.